These T cell receptor beta chains were read from a single sample in a study of T-cell memory formation after mild COVID-19. Each CDR3 protein gets one entry after TCRdb re-called the 5' RACE reads with MiXCR. There are 550,000 to 700,000 distinct CDR3 sequences in the sample; 18% occur only once, and about 12% lies in the top ten. Sample: PBMCs or a T cell subset sorted from them (not recorded which). Receptors were obtained from an adult woman who had mild COVID-19 (a few samples of this study predate the infection). Cell type and time point are not known. Each CDR3 is given with its conserved first and last residue. A D gene is named only where the DNA matches it firmly. Clone sizes are given selectively: once, few, many, or a class where the clone is expanded.

CDR3aa,CDR3nt,abundance,d_gene,j_gene,v_gene,len
CADRDRDLETQYF,TGTGCCGATAGGGACAGGGATTTAGAGACCCAGTACTTC,few,TRBD1,TRBJ2-5,TRBV7-2,13
CASSPPQGTKAEAFF,TGTGCCAGCTCACCACCGCAAGGGACTAAGGCTGAAGCTTTCTTT,few,.,TRBJ1-1,TRBV18,15
CASSQEGGLRGQGGQAFF,TGCGCCAGCAGCCAAGAAGGTGGGTTGCGGGGACAGGGGGGACAAGCTTTCTTT,.,TRBD1,TRBJ1-1,TRBV4-1,18
CASSFYSSNTEAFF,TGTGCCAGCAGCTTTTACAGTTCGAACACTGAAGCTTTCTTT,few,.,TRBJ1-1,TRBV7-9,14
CASSGDRGLEAFF,TGTGCCAGCAGCGGAGACAGGGGGCTTGAGGCTTTCTTT,.,TRBD1,TRBJ1-1,TRBV7-9,13
CASSLAERELHNEQFF,TGTGCCAGCAGTTTAGCGGAGCGGGAGCTTCACAATGAGCAGTTCTTC,few,TRBD2,TRBJ2-1,TRBV12-3/TRBV12-4,16
CASSGGQKNSPLHF,TGTGCCAGCAGTGGGGGACAGAAGAATTCACCCCTCCACTTT,.,TRBD1,TRBJ1-6,TRBV12-3/TRBV12-4,14
CASSAGQNTQYF,TGCGCCAGCAGCGCGGGACAGAATACGCAGTATTTT,once,.,TRBJ2-3,TRBV5-1,12
CASSWGAGEETQYF,TGTGCCAGCAGCTGGGGGGCGGGGGAAGAGACCCAGTACTTC,few,.,TRBJ2-5,TRBV9,14
CASSYSRGLISSYNEQFF,TGTGCCAGCAGCTACAGTAGGGGGCTTATAAGCTCCTACAATGAGCAGTTCTTC,.,TRBD1,TRBJ2-1,TRBV5-5,18
CASSPPPSNTEAFF,TGTGCCAGCAGCCCACCCCCTTCGAACACTGAAGCTTTCTTT,few,.,TRBJ1-1,TRBV9,14
CASSLGGGANVLTF,TGTGCCAGCAGCTTAGGGGGTGGGGCCAACGTCCTGACTTTC,many,.,TRBJ2-6,TRBV7-6,14
CASSFPQTGYTDTQYF,TGCGCCAGCAGCTTCCCGCAGACAGGATACACAGATACGCAGTATTTT,few,.,TRBJ2-3,TRBV5-1,16
CASSLAGVASYTDTQYF,TGTGCCAGCAGCTTAGCAGGGGTAGCGTCTTACACAGATACGCAGTATTTT,few,.,TRBJ2-3,TRBV7-2,17
CASSRFRGADTQYF,TGTGCCAGCAGTCGCTTCAGGGGGGCGGATACGCAGTATTTT,few,.,TRBJ2-3,TRBV27,14
CSAISGTPWNEQFF,TGCAGTGCAATTTCCGGGACTCCGTGGAATGAGCAGTTCTTC,.,.,TRBJ2-1,TRBV20-1,14
CASSSGLEPPGTQYF,TGTGCCAGCAGCTCGGGACTAGAACCTCCTGGGACCCAGTACTTC,.,TRBD2,TRBJ2-5,TRBV7-3,15
CASSEWAGAYNSPLHF,TGTGCCAGCAGTGAATGGGCAGGGGCCTATAATTCACCCCTCCACTTT,few,.,TRBJ1-6,TRBV25-1,16
CASSQADGQPQHF,TGCGCCAGCAGCCAAGCAGACGGGCAGCCCCAGCATTTT,.,.,TRBJ1-5,TRBV4-1,13
CASSAAGTGYEEQYF,TGTGCCAGCAGCGCCGCCGGGACAGGGTATGAAGAGCAGTACTTC,few,TRBD1,TRBJ2-7,TRBV9,15
CSVEGGTGGEIGYTF,TGCAGCGTTGAAGGGGGGACAGGGGGCGAAATTGGCTACACCTTC,.,TRBD1,TRBJ1-2,TRBV29-1,15
CASSEYGNRGRDNEQFF,TGTGCCAGCAGTGAATATGGAAACAGGGGGAGGGACAATGAGCAGTTCTTC,many,.,TRBJ2-1,TRBV25-1,17
CASSQIGQGSDIQYF,TGCGCCAGCAGCCAAATAGGACAGGGTAGTGACATTCAGTACTTC,.,TRBD1,TRBJ2-4,TRBV4-1,15
CASSLFGGTFEQYF,TGTGCCAGCAGCCTCTTCGGGGGGACCTTCGAGCAGTACTTC,few,TRBD2,TRBJ2-7,TRBV7-9,14
CASSQGGFTGELFF,TGTGCCAGCAGCCAGGGCGGGTTCACCGGGGAGCTGTTTTTT,few,.,TRBJ2-2,TRBV14,14
CASSQIGSGHEQFF,TGTGCCAGCAGCCAAATCGGCAGCGGCCATGAGCAGTTCTTC,.,.,TRBJ2-1,TRBV7-3,14
CASSERRQTQYF,TGTGCCAGCAGTGAAAGGCGCCAGACCCAGTACTTC,few,.,TRBJ2-5,TRBV2,12
CASSLAFRFNSPLHF,TGTGCCAGCAGCTTAGCGTTCAGGTTTAATTCACCCCTCCACTTT,.,.,TRBJ1-6,TRBV7-8,15
CSAMPRDSAYEQYF,TGCAGTGCTATGCCCAGGGACAGTGCCTACGAGCAGTACTTC,few,TRBD1,TRBJ2-7,TRBV20-1,14
CASSPLEASGDTDTQYF,TGTGCCAGCAGCCCCTTGGAGGCTAGCGGGGACACAGATACGCAGTATTTT,.,TRBD2,TRBJ2-3,TRBV7-9,17
CASSLDRGNYGYTF,TGCGCCAGCAGCTTGGACAGGGGAAACTATGGCTACACCTTC,many,TRBD1,TRBJ1-2,TRBV5-1,14
CSARPRVLENTEAFF,TGCAGTGCTAGACCGAGGGTCCTGGAGAACACTGAAGCTTTCTTT,few,.,TRBJ1-1,TRBV20-1,15
CASGSGASYNEQFF,TGTGCCAGCGGCAGCGGGGCCTCCTACAATGAGCAGTTCTTC,.,TRBD2,TRBJ2-1,TRBV6-2/TRBV6-3,14
CASSNRASPLHF,TGTGCCAGCAGCAACAGGGCCTCACCCCTCCACTTT,.,.,TRBJ1-6,TRBV12-3/TRBV12-4,12
CASSQESGGNSPLHF,TGCGCCAGCAGCCAAGAATCGGGGGGGAATTCACCCCTCCACTTT,once,.,TRBJ1-6,TRBV4-1,15
CASSLTKFYEQYF,TGTGCCAGCAGCTTAACAAAATTCTACGAGCAGTACTTC,.,.,TRBJ2-7,TRBV7-2,13
CASSPTLAGPSYEQYF,TGTGCCAGCAGCCCAACCCTAGCGGGTCCCTCCTACGAGCAGTACTTC,few,TRBD2,TRBJ2-7,TRBV4-2,16
CASSLTAKGNTGELFF,TGCGCCAGCAGCTTAACGGCTAAGGGGAACACCGGGGAGCTGTTTTTT,few,.,TRBJ2-2,TRBV5-1,16